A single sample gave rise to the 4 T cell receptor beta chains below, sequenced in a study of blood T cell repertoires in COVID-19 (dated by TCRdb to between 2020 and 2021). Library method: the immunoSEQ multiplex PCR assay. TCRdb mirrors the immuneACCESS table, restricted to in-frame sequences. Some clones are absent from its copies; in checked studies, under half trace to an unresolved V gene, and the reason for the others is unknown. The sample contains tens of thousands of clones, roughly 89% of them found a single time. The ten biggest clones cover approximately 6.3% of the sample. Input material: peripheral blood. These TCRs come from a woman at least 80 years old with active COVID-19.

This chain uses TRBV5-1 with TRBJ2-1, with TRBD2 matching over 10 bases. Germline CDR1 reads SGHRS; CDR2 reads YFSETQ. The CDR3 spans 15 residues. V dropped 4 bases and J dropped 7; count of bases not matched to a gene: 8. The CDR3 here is CASSPQERGGNEQFF. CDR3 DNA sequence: TGCGCCAGCAGCCCCCAGGAGCGGGGGGGGAATGAGCAGTTCTTC.

CDR3 sequence: CARSSPGQGRSGANVLTF. Written as DNA, the CDR3 is TGTGCCAGAAGCTCGCCGGGACAGGGGCGCTCTGGGGCCAACGTCCTGACTTTC. The chain has TRBV7-5 and TRBJ2-6; no check of the table's D call, TRBD1, against the DNA was made. TRBV7-5 is described as a pseudogene. The CDR3 loop spans 18 amino acids.

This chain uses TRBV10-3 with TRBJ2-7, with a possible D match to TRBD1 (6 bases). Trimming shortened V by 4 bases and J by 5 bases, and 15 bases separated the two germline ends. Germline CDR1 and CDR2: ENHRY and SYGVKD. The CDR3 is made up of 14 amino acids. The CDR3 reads CAISGGGGSHEQYF. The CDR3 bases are TGTGCCATCAGTGGAGGGGGTGGTTCCCACGAGCAGTACTTC.

CDR3 protein: CASSLKVDRDGRFF. The CDR3 DNA is TGTGCCAGCAGCTTAAAGGTCGACAGGGACGGGCGGTTCTTC. The gene calls are TRBV7-8 and TRBJ2-1; the match to TRBD1 covers 7 bases. CDR1 is SGHVS and CDR2 is FQNEAQ in the germline V gene. The V segment lost 2 bases and the J segment 15 bases; nucleotides outside the gene matches: 13. The length of the CDR3 is 14 residues.